This T cell receptor (beta chain) was retrieved from a study of T-cell reconstitution after alpha-beta-depleted transplantation in children. Whole-study findings and limits: Some patients' high day-60 TCRbeta diversity was attributed to recipient cells surviving conditioning. The study reportedly traced alpha-beta T cells about two months after transplant to several hundred expanded graft clones. By one year post-transplant, T-cell counts and diversity largely arose from T cells that were newly produced.

Preparation of the TCRbeta library involved a method that used unique molecular identifiers. TCRdb reprocessed the PCR reads with MiXCR, giving one entry per CDR3 protein. The sample lists 750,000 to 950,000 distinct CDR3 sequences; approximately 15% were seen once. This CDR3 has 14 amino acids. The germline CDR1 and CDR2 sequences are MNHNS and SASEGT. J was trimmed by 4 bases and V by 4 bases; bases with no gene match: 5. This clonotype has only a few counts. The antigen is undetermined. The rearrangement joins TRBV6-1 to TRBJ1-2; 8 bases line up with TRBD1. The starting material was PBMCs, mostly from graft donor cells, obtained 360 days after TCRalphabeta/CD19-depleted stem cell transplant. The sequence was obtained from a male patient younger than 18 who had a stem cell transplant for acute lymphoblastic leukemia, so the T cells may come from the graft donor. The CDR3 sequence: CASSVKGQVYGYTF. The CDR3 coding sequence is TGTGCCAGCAGTGTAAAGGGACAGGTCTATGGCTACACCTTC.